This TCR beta chain was obtained from a study of cytomegalovirus exposure and HLA in healthy donors. Study-wide results and limits: Subsequent analysis found a tendency for first-cohort TCR clusters to co-occur within the 95 to 150 validation repertoires. The classifier was said to identify cytomegalovirus status with high specificity and sensitivity. Many donors carried some public TCRs, although rarity characterized most TCR sequences.

Comments on this clone: Its target is not known.

CDR3 size: 13 residues. V was shortened by 4 bases and J by 1 base, with 7 bases between the two germline ends. The V gene's germline CDR1 is SGHDN and CDR2 FVKESK. Sequencing was performed with immunoSEQ multiplex PCR; in TCRdb, only in-frame clones are kept and a portion is missing. Of 75,000 to 90,000 clones in the sample, 90% to 95% were seen once. The origin of this receptor is a woman aged 18-29 years in good health and CMV-seronegative. This chain uses TRBV14 with TRBJ1-1, with a weak D call TRBD1 (5 bases). Material: PBMCs. CDR3 nucleotides: TGTGCCAGCAGCCGGGGGGGGAACACTGAAGCTTTCTTT. Translation: CASSRGGNTEAFF.